The entry below describes one T cell receptor (beta chain). Its matching antigen is unknown. The PCR used 60 Vbeta and 13 Jbeta primers. Data came from immunoSEQ multiplex PCR; TCRdb stores just in-frame clones and leaves some out. The sample lists 130,000 or so clones, 60% to 85% occurring once. The CDR3 is 15 residues long. Germline lookup yields CDR1 SGHAT and CDR2 FQNNGV. Trimming at V came to 1 base and at J to 6 bases, leaving 4 bases not matched to a gene. This sample was included in a study of cytomegalovirus exposure and HLA in healthy donors. Whole-study findings and limits: Across HLA loci, a later analysis found differing TCR association rates, with DRB1 most and HLA-C fewest. While the bulk of TCR sequences proved rare, some public TCRs turned up in many donors. Earlier analysis yielded a pattern in which most TCR beta V segments were productive about 87% or about 30% of the time.

This chain connects TRBV11-2 to TRBJ2-7; 12 nucleotides line up with TRBD2. Sequences were obtained from PBMCs. The TCR was taken from a man under 40 in good health and CMV-seronegative. CDR3 sequence: CASSLGLAGAGEQYF. The CDR3, as DNA: TGTGCCAGCAGCTTAGGACTAGCGGGAGCGGGCGAGCAGTACTTC.